This entry concerns a single T cell receptor (beta chain). Its antigen is still unknown. The investigators reverse transcribed all of the isolated RNA, so they sequenced expressed TCRB transcripts. Only in-frame clones appear in the TCRdb table, and some are missing; sequencing was by immunoSEQ multiplex PCR. The sample contains 95,000 to 110,000 clones, 28% of which appear only once. Sorted CD4+ subsets: naive, central memory, regulatory, stem cell-like memory (CD45RO/CCR7/CD25/CD127/CD95/CD27 panel). This specimen comes from a study of beta chain features in type 1 diabetes. This CDR3 region has 15 residues. V lost 0 bases to trimming and J lost 1 base, with 9 bases between them. Germline CDR1 and CDR2: LGHNA and YSLEER. Study findings and constraints: For patients, the naive, central memory and Treg TCRB repertoires appeared more alike than for healthy donors. Researchers cautioned that cDNA sequencing could over-represent cells with high TCR expression. When Type 1 diabetes patients were examined, their TCRB CDR3s proved moderately but significantly shorter in all four CD4+ subsets. Short templates might get an advantage during PCR, and this would be equal in patients and controls.

This TCR was recovered from a young woman with type 1 diabetes. The sequencing input was central memory CD4+ T cells from blood. The chain has TRBV4-3 and TRBJ1-2; D gene uncertain. CDR3 sequence: CASSQEVTVNYGYTF. Here the CDR3 DNA reads TGCGCCAGCAGCCAAGAGGTCACGGTTAACTATGGCTACACCTTC.